The source of this TCR beta chain is a study of shared clonotypes between healthy human individuals. Clones were read by immunoSEQ multiplex PCR, and TCRdb kept only the in-frame ones, dropping some. The table shows approximately 710,000 clones, with 90% occurring only once. The V gene's germline CDR1 is SGHKS and CDR2 YYEKEE (reference sequence). The trim removed 3 bases at V and 4 bases at J, leaving 5 bases unmatched. The CDR3 has 16 amino acids. Sequencing was performed on memory CD8+ T cells from PBMCs. The subset here: CD45RO+ cells pooled with CCR7-negative TemRA cells. The sequence came from a man younger than 35 in good health. Some clones in this sample may be carry-over from other donors' samples. The chain links TRBV5-5 to TRBJ2-2; TRBD1 matches 11 bases. The CDR3 sequence is CASSYGTGGITGELFF. Here the CDR3 DNA reads TGTGCCAGCAGCTACGGGACAGGGGGGATCACCGGGGAGCTGTTTTTT. Using reference TRBV5-5 and TRBJ2-2 for the parts outside the CDR3, the full variable domain is DAGVTQSPTHLIKTRGQQVTLRCSPISGHKSVSWYQQVLGQGPQFIFQYYEKEERGRGNFPDRFSARQFPNYSSELNVNALLLGDSALYLCASSYGTGGITGELFFGEGSRLTVL.